This TCR beta chain was retrieved from a study of T-cell reconstitution after alpha-beta-depleted transplantation in children. This clonotype was observed at least ten times. In germline, CDR1 is SGHDT, CDR2 YYEEEE. V shed 1 base and J 5 bases; nucleotides not matched to a gene: 5. The CDR3 is 17 amino acids. For TCRbeta, the library was prepared with unique molecular identifiers. MiXCR, run by TCRdb on the PCR reads, gives a single entry per CDR3 protein. This table holds hundreds of thousands of distinct CDR3 sequences, 7% to 9% found once. The sequence derives from a male patient aged 2-15 years who had a stem cell transplant for acute myeloid leukemia, so the T cells may come from the graft donor. Sequencing used PBMCs, mostly from graft donor cells, obtained 360 days after TCRalphabeta/CD19-depleted stem cell transplant. J is TRBJ2-1 and V is TRBV5-6; 14 positions match TRBD2. This CDR3 reads CASSLTLTSGRDNEQFF. The CDR3 DNA is TGTGCCAGCAGCTTGACCCTGACTAGCGGGAGGGACAATGAGCAGTTCTTC.